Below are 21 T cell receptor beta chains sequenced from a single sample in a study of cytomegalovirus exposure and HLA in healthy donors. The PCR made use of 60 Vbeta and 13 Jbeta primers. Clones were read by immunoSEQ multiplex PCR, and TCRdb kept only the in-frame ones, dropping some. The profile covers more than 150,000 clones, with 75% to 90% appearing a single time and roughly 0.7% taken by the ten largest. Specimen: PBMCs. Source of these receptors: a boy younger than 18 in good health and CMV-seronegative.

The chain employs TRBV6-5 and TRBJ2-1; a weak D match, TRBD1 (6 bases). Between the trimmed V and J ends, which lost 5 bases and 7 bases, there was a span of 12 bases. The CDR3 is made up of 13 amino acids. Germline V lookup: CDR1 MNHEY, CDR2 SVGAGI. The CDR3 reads CASSGTGINEQFF. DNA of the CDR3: TGTGCCAGCAGTGGTACAGGGATTAATGAGCAGTTCTTC.

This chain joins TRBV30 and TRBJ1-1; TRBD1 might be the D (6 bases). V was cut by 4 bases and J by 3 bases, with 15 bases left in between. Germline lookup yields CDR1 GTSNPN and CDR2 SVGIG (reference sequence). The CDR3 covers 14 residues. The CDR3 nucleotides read TGTGCCTGGACCAGGGGTTACCCGGACACTGAAGCTTTCTTT. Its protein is CAWTRGYPDTEAFF.

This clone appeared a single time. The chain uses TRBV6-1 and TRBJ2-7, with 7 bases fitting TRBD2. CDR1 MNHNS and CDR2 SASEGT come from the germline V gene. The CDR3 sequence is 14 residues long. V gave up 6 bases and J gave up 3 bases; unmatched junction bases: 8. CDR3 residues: CASRDRAGSYEQYF. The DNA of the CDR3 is TGTGCCAGCAGGGACCGAGCGGGGAGCTACGAGCAGTACTTC.

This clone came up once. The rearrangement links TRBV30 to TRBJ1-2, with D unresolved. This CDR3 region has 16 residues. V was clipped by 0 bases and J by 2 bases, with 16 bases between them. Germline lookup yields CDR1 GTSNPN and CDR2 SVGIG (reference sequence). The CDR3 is CAWSVRKTVPNYGYTF. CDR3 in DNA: TGTGCCTGGAGTGTACGGAAAACAGTTCCCAACTATGGCTACACCTTC.

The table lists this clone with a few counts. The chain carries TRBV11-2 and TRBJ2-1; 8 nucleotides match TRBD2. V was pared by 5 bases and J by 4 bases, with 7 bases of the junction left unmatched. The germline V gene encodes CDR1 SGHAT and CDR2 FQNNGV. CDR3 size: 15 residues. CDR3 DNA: TGTGCCAGCAGCACCAGCGGGAGTCTATACAATGAGCAGTTCTTC. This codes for CASSTSGSLYNEQFF.

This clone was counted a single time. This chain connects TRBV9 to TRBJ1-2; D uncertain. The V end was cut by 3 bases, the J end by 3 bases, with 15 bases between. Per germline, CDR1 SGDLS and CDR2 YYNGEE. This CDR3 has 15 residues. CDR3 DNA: TGTGCCAGCAGCGCCTCCCGCGGGGTGGACTATGGCTACACCTTC. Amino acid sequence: CASSASRGVDYGYTF.

The CDR3 spells CASRGGRADTEAFF. For the CDR3, the DNA is TGCGCCAGCAGGGGAGGCAGGGCGGACACTGAAGCTTTCTTT. J is TRBJ1-1 and V is TRBV5-1, with D possibly being TRBD1 (5 bases). This CDR3 is built from 14 residues. V dropped 5 bases and J dropped 3 bases, with 14 bases sitting between them. Germline values: CDR1 SGHRS, CDR2 YFSETQ.

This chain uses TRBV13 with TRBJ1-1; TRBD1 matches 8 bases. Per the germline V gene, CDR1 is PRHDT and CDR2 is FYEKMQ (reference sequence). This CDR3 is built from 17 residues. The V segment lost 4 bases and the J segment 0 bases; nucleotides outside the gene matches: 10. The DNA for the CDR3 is TGTGCCAGCAGCTCCCCGGGACAGGAGCTCATGAACACTGAAGCTTTCTTT. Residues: CASSSPGQELMNTEAFF.

CDR3 bases: TGCGCCAGCAGCCCGTCCGGGAACTCCTACAATGAGCAGTTCTTC. It is translated as CASSPSGNSYNEQFF. The chain carries TRBV5-1 and TRBJ2-1; weak D call: TRBD2 (5 bases). Trimming removed 4 bases at V and 0 bases at J, with 11 bases between. This CDR3 spans 15 amino acids. Germline loops: CDR1 SGHRS, CDR2 YFSETQ.

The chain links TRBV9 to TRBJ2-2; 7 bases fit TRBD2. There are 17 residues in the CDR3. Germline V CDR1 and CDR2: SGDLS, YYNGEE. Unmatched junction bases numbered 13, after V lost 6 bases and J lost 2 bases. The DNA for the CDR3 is TGTGCCAGCAACCACCCCACCGGGACTATCAACACCGGGGAGCTGTTTTTT. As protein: CASNHPTGTINTGELFF.

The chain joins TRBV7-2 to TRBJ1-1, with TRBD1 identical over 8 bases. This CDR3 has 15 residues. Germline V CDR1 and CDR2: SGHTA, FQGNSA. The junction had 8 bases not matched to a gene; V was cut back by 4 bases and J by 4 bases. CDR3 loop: CASSSGRQGPTEAFF. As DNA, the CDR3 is TGTGCCAGCAGCTCCGGACGACAGGGGCCCACTGAAGCTTTCTTT.

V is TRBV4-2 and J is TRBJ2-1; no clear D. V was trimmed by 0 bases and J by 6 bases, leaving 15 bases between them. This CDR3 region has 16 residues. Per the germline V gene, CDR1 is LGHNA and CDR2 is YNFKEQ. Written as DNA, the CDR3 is TGTGCCAGCAGCCAAGACGGTGTGTATGTTCTCAATGAGCAGTTCTTC. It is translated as CASSQDGVYVLNEQFF.

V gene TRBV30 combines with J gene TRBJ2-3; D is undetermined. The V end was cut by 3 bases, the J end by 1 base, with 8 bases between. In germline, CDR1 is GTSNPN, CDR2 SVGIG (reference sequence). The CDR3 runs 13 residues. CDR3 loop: CAWRSQGTDTQYF. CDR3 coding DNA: TGTGCCTGGAGATCCCAGGGCACAGATACGCAGTATTTT.

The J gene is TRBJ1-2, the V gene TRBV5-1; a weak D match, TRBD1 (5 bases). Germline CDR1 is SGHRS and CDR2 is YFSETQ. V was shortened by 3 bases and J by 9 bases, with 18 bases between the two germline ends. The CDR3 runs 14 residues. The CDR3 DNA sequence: TGCGCCAGCAGCTCGTTCCGGGACTGGGGGAGCTACACCTTC. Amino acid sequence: CASSSFRDWGSYTF.

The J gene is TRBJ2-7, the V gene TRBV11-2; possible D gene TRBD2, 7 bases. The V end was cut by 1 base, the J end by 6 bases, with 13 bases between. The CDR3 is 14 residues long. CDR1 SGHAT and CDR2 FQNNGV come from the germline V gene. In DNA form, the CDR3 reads TGTGCCAGCAGCTTAGTTTCAGGGGAGGGCGAGCAGTACTTC. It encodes CASSLVSGEGEQYF.

The chain's CDR3 is CASSSEGQGKYGYTF. In DNA, the CDR3 is TGTGCCAGCAGCTCCGAGGGACAGGGAAAGTATGGCTACACCTTC. V usage is TRBV9 and J usage is TRBJ1-2, with 9 bases lining up with TRBD1. This CDR3 is built from 15 residues. Losses at the gene ends were 4 bases for V and 5 bases for J; bases not matched to a gene: 9. Germline CDR1 is SGDLS and CDR2 is YYNGEE.

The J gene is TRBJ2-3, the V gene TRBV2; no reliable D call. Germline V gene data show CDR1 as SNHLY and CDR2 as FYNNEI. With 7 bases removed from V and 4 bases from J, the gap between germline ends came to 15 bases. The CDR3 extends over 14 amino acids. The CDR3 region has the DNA TGTGCCAGCATAGTTCACAGCAGCTCAGATACGCAGTATTTT. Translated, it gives CASIVHSSSDTQYF.

The CDR3 sequence is CASSPLSGTGEFIAKNIQYF. Here the CDR3 DNA reads TGTGCCAGCAGCCCTCTGTCCGGAACAGGGGAGTTTATAGCCAAAAACATTCAGTACTTC. The V gene is TRBV5-8, the J gene TRBJ2-4; 7 bases are shared with TRBD1. V gave up 4 bases and J gave up 0 bases; unmatched junction bases: 19. CDR3 length equals 20 residues. Germline CDR1 is SGHTS and CDR2 is YDEGEE.

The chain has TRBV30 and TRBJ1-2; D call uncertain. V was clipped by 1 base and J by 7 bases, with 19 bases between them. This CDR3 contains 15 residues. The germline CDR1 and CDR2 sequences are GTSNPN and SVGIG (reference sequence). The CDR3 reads CAWSGSSHGVTGYTF. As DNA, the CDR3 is TGTGCCTGGAGTGGATCTAGCCACGGCGTTACTGGCTACACCTTC.

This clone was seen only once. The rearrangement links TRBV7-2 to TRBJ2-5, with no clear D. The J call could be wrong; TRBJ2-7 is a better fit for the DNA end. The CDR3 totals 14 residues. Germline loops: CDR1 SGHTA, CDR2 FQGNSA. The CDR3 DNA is TGTGCCAGCAGCTTAGACTTGCAATCCTACGAGCAGTACTTC. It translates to CASSLDLQSYEQYF.

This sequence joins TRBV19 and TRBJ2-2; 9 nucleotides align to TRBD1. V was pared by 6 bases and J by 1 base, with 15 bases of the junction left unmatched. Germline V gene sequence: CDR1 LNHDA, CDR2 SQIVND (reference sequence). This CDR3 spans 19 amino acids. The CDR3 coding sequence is TGTGCCAGTAGCCCAGGGGTGGGTCAGACAGGGGGGAACACCGGGGAGCTGTTTTTT. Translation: CASSPGVGQTGGNTGELFF. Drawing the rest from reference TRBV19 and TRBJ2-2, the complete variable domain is DGGITQSPKYLFRKEGQNVTLSCEQNLNHDAMYWYRQDPGQGLRLIYYSQIVNDFQKGDIAEGYSVSREKKESFPLTVTSAQKNPTAFYLCASSPGVGQTGGNTGELFFGEGSRLTVL.